What follows are 31 T cell receptor beta chains derived from one specimen sequenced in a study of blood T cells in healthy people across ages. Together with a sample-barcoded 5' primer, a J-beta primer mix was included in a second PCR lasting roughly 6 to 12 cycles. In TCRdb, the 5' RACE reads were re-called with MiXCR into one record per CDR3 protein. The table records 600,000 to 650,000 distinct CDR3 sequences, roughly three fifths of them present only once. The sequencing sample was made of blood. All receptors derive from a man aged 55 to 69 in good health.

This clonotype has more than one count but fewer than ten. The rearrangement uses TRBV21-1 and TRBJ2-2. TRBV21-1 is shown as a pseudogene. This CDR3 has 16 residues. As DNA, the CDR3 is TGTGCCAGCAGCAAAGGGGGTCAGTCTACCACCGGGGAGCTGTTTTTT. This encodes CASSKGGQSTTGELFF.

The gene calls are TRBV7-8 and TRBJ2-3; 9 nucleotides match TRBD2. The trim removed 5 bases at V and 4 bases at J, leaving 7 bases unmatched. The CDR3 sequence is 15 residues long. Germline CDR1 is SGHVS and CDR2 is FQNEAQ. CDR3 DNA sequence: TGTGCCAGCAGCCCCCCGACTAGCGGATCAGATACGCAGTATTTT. Protein sequence: CASSPPTSGSDTQYF.

The sample holds a few counts of this clonotype. The chain has TRBV3-1 and TRBJ2-6; TRBD1 might be the D (5 bases). CDR3 length equals 16 residues. Germline values: CDR1 LGHDT, CDR2 YNNKEL (reference sequence). Trimming pared 2 bases from V and 1 base from J, leaving 9 bases between. CDR3 in amino acids: CASSQLRGSGANVLTF. For the CDR3, the DNA is TGTGCCAGCAGCCAACTAAGGGGTTCTGGGGCCAACGTCCTGACTTTC.

This clonotype was recorded a few times. The chain carries TRBV20-1 and TRBJ2-1; D ambiguous. V was clipped by 6 bases and J by 7 bases, with 7 bases between them. Germline V gene lookup returns CDR1 DFQATT and CDR2 SNEGSKA (reference sequence). This CDR3 has 10 residues. CDR3 DNA: TGCAGTGCCTATGGTAATGAGCAGTTCTTC. Encoded protein: CSAYGNEQFF.

The chain carries TRBV20-1 and TRBJ2-5; 11 bases fit TRBD2. CDR3 length: 14 amino acids. In germline, CDR1 is DFQATT, CDR2 SNEGSKA (reference sequence). V lost 3 bases, J lost 3 bases, and 3 bases stayed unmatched. CDR3 protein: CSASAGLAEETQYF. The CDR3 nucleotides read TGCAGTGCTAGCGCGGGACTAGCGGAAGAGACCCAGTACTTC.

At least ten counts were recorded for this clonotype. The chain carries TRBV5-6 and TRBJ2-1; 8 nucleotides match TRBD2. The CDR3 has 16 residues. Trimming cost V 3 bases and J 3 bases; bases outside gene matches: 8. Looked up from germline, CDR1 is SGHDT and CDR2 is YYEEEE. The CDR3 nucleotides read TGTGCCAGCAGCTCGGGAGCGGGGGCTAGCTACAATGAGCAGTTCTTC. It codes for CASSSGAGASYNEQFF.

V gene TRBV20-1 combines with J gene TRBJ2-5; 8 bases line up with TRBD2. Per the germline V gene, CDR1 is DFQATT and CDR2 is SNEGSKA (reference sequence). J was trimmed by 2 bases and V by 6 bases; bases with no gene match: 5. This CDR3 contains 13 residues. The CDR3 sequence: CSALRGGQETQYF. The CDR3 DNA follows: TGCAGTGCCCTCCGGGGGGGGCAAGAGACCCAGTACTTC.

The chain links TRBV6-6 to TRBJ1-2, with 12 bases aligning to TRBD1. Trimming at V came to 3 bases and at J to 8 bases, leaving 7 bases not matched to a gene. The germline V gene has CDR1 MNHNY and CDR2 SVGAGI (reference sequence). The CDR3 has 15 amino acids. This CDR3 reads CASSYGDRGLRGYTF. The CDR3 DNA sequence: TGTGCCAGCAGTTATGGGGACAGGGGGCTTCGGGGCTACACCTTC.

As to this clonotype: A much larger clone sits a single nucleotide away, making a read error possible. V is TRBV2 and J is TRBJ2-1; the D is unclear. CDR3 size: 11 residues. Germline V lookup: CDR1 SNHLY, CDR2 FYNNEI. This CDR3 is CANSGYNEQFF. CDR3 sequence (DNA): TGTGCCAACAGTGGCTACAATGAGCAGTTCTTC.

V gene TRBV5-5 combines with J gene TRBJ2-1; D perhaps matches TRBD2 (6 bases). V lost 6 bases and J lost 5, with 18 bases in between. From germline, CDR1 is SGHKS and CDR2 YYEKEE (reference sequence). The CDR3 contains 15 residues. The CDR3 sequence: CASTDLGGGNNEQFF. Here the CDR3 DNA reads TGTGCCAGCACCGATCTAGGAGGAGGGAACAATGAGCAGTTCTTC. Drawing the rest from reference TRBV5-5 and TRBJ2-1, the complete variable domain is DAGVTQSPTHLIKTRGQQVTLRCSPISGHKSVSWYQQVLGQGPQFIFQYYEKEERGRGNFPDRFSARQFPNYSSELNVNALLLGDSALYLCASTDLGGGNNEQFFGPGTRLTVL.

The V gene is TRBV6-6, the J gene TRBJ1-4; no firm D call. Germline V gene sequence: CDR1 MNHNY, CDR2 SVGAGI (reference sequence). V lost 7 bases and J 7 bases, leaving 19 bases between the germline ends. There are 15 residues in the CDR3. Here the CDR3 reads CASTYQGRSGEKLFF. The CDR3 DNA sequence: TGTGCCAGCACCTACCAAGGACGAAGTGGTGAAAAACTGTTTTTT.

This chain uses TRBV20-1 with TRBJ1-4; 8 bases align to TRBD1. With V trimmed by 6 bases and J by 3 bases, 3 bases remained unmatched. CDR3 length: 13 amino acids. Germline assignment: CDR1 DFQATT and CDR2 SNEGSKA (reference sequence). The CDR3 sequence: CSAPDRANEKLFF. The CDR3 DNA is TGCAGTGCCCCGGACAGGGCTAATGAAAAACTGTTTTTT.

This chain links TRBV19 with TRBJ1-5; possible D gene TRBD1, 5 bases. The CDR3 sequence is 14 residues long. With 5 bases removed from V and 2 bases from J, the gap between germline ends came to 10 bases. Germline lookup yields CDR1 LNHDA and CDR2 SQIVND (reference sequence). This CDR3 reads CASSPGFGNQPQHF. CDR3 DNA sequence: TGTGCCAGTAGTCCAGGGTTCGGCAATCAGCCCCAGCATTTT.

J is TRBJ2-5 and V is TRBV20-1, with 7 nucleotides matching TRBD1. The junction had 13 bases not matched to a gene; V was cut back by 5 bases and J by 4 bases. Germline V lookup: CDR1 DFQATT, CDR2 SNEGSKA (reference sequence). The CDR3 is 15 amino acids. The DNA of the CDR3 is TGCAGTGCTCTTACACCCGGGACAGAGGCAGAGACCCAGTACTTC. This codes for CSALTPGTEAETQYF.

This clonotype was picked up a small number of times. This chain's CDR3 is CSAREGGSGIQYF. The CDR3 DNA is TGCAGTGCTAGAGAGGGTGGGTCTGGCATTCAGTACTTC. This chain links TRBV20-1 with TRBJ2-4; no reliable D call. Germline values: CDR1 DFQATT, CDR2 SNEGSKA (reference sequence). V gave up 0 bases and J gave up 9 bases, with 12 bases separating them. CDR3 size: 13 residues.

This clonotype was seen a few times. The V gene is TRBV29-1, the J gene TRBJ1-2, with 7 bases identical to TRBD1. Germline V lookup: CDR1 SQVTM, CDR2 ANQGSEA. The CDR3 has 19 amino acids. V shed 6 bases, J shed 0 bases, and the junction held 22 bases outside the gene matches. CDR3 DNA sequence: TGCAGCGTCGGGACCCCTTCGGCCGGGCAGGGGGTCCCTAACTATGGCTACACCTTC. This sequence encodes CSVGTPSAGQGVPNYGYTF.

This clonotype was counted between two and nine times. The rearrangement links TRBV5-1 to TRBJ2-1; D uncertain. The V gene lost 4 bases and the J gene lost 3 bases, with 11 bases spanning the gap. CDR3 length: 14 residues. Looked up from germline, CDR1 is SGHRS and CDR2 is YFSETQ. CDR3 amino acids: CASSPDGYYNEQFF. DNA of the CDR3: TGCGCCAGCAGCCCGGACGGGTACTACAATGAGCAGTTCTTC.

The CDR3 here is CASSPHPASTDTQYF. The CDR3 bases are TGTGCCAGCAGCCCCCACCCTGCTAGTACAGATACGCAGTACTTC. The chain links TRBV7-6 to TRBJ2-5, with unresolved D. CDR3 size: 15 residues. Trimming stripped 5 bases from V and 11 bases from J, with 24 bases between. CDR1 and CDR2 from the germline V gene are SGHVS and FNYEAQ.

V usage is TRBV4-1 and J usage is TRBJ2-1; TRBD1 matches at 7 bases. The assigned J gene may be wrong: the sequence end matches TRBJ2-7 better. CDR3 length: 14 amino acids. CDR1 is MGHRA and CDR2 is YSYEKL in the germline V gene. The CDR3 coding sequence is TGCGCCAGCAGCCAAGCGACAGGGTACAATGAGCAGTACTTC. The encoded protein is CASSQATGYNEQYF.

V is TRBV12-3 or TRBV12-4 and J is TRBJ2-7; TRBD2 might be the D (5 bases). The CDR3 is 12 residues long. Between the trimmed V and J ends, which lost 6 bases and 7 bases, there was a span of 13 bases. For the CDR3, the DNA is TGTGCCAGCAGCTTACGGGGTTTAGAGCAGTACTTC. This encodes CASSLRGLEQYF.

The chain uses TRBV12-3 or TRBV12-4 and TRBJ2-3, with D possibly matching TRBD1 (6 bases). The CDR3 extends over 14 amino acids. The V gene lost 0 bases and the J gene lost 8 bases, with 12 bases spanning the gap. The CDR3 DNA reads as TGTGCCAGCAGTTTAGCCGGGGCACAGGGTACGCAGTATTTT. Its protein product is CASSLAGAQGTQYF.

Only a few counts were recorded for this clonotype. One end of the junction fails to match germline, which may point to a read error. The chain joins TRBV12-3 or TRBV12-4 to TRBJ2-3, with 7 bases lining up with TRBD1. The CDR3 runs to 15 residues. The chain's CDR3 is CASKWTGVRADMQYF. In DNA, the CDR3 is TGTGCCAGCAAATGGACAGGAGTGAGAGCAGATATGCAGTATTTT.

The rearrangement links TRBV20-1 to TRBJ1-2; TRBD1 is a possible D gene (6 bases). The CDR3 sequence is 14 residues long. The germline V and J ends were trimmed by 0 bases and 4 bases, with 12 bases remaining between them. Germline CDR1 and CDR2: DFQATT and SNEGSKA (reference sequence). The CDR3: CSARENRAPYGYTF. CDR3 sequence (DNA): TGCAGTGCTAGAGAGAACAGGGCCCCCTATGGCTACACCTTC.

This chain uses TRBV12-3 or TRBV12-4 with TRBJ2-5, with D unclear. This CDR3 comprises 12 residues. V was cut by 11 bases and J by 3 bases, with 13 bases left in between. CDR3 sequence reads: CASGPSEETQYF. In DNA, the CDR3 is TGTGCCTCTGGACCTTCGGAAGAGACCCAGTACTTC.

The chain links TRBV5-6 to TRBJ1-1; D gene unclear. The germline CDR1 and CDR2 sequences are SGHDT and YYEEEE. The germline V and J ends were trimmed by 2 bases and 1 base, with 12 bases remaining between them. CDR3 length equals 15 residues. CDR3 loop: CASSFSPRTNTEAFF. The CDR3 coding sequence is TGTGCCAGCAGCTTTTCCCCCAGGACGAACACTGAAGCTTTCTTT.

This chain links TRBV7-2 with TRBJ2-5; 9 bases map to TRBD2. The CDR3 runs to 16 residues. The junction had 4 bases not matched to a gene; V was cut back by 1 base and J by 1 base. The germline CDR1 and CDR2 sequences are SGHTA and FQGNSA. The CDR3 DNA reads as TGTGCCAGCAGCTTAGTGCGGGGGGGATTCCAAGAGACCCAGTACTTC. Translation: CASSLVRGGFQETQYF.

This chain uses TRBV7-8 with TRBJ2-5, with D uncertain. This CDR3 comprises 14 residues. Looked up from germline, CDR1 is SGHVS and CDR2 is FQNEAQ. V lost 5 bases to trimming and J lost 1 base, with 11 bases between them. CDR3 DNA sequence: TGTGCCAGCAGCATGGATCTAGTCCAAGAGACCCAGTACTTC. It translates to CASSMDLVQETQYF.

The gene calls are TRBV25-1 and TRBJ2-1; 8 bases map to TRBD2. V lost 1 base and J lost 0; bases outside the gene matches: 2. Germline CDR1 is MGHDK and CDR2 is SYGVNS. CDR3 length equals 16 residues. The CDR3 region is CASSESGGSSYNEQFF. CDR3 nucleotides: TGTGCCAGCAGTGAATCGGGGGGGAGCTCCTACAATGAGCAGTTCTTC.

A few counts support this clonotype. This sequence joins TRBV5-1 and TRBJ1-6; no definite D call. Trimming removed 4 bases at V and 0 bases at J, with 8 bases between. From germline, CDR1 is SGHRS and CDR2 YFSETQ. CDR3 length equals 15 residues. CDR3 DNA sequence: TGCGCCAGCAGCACTTCGAGCTCCTATAATTCACCCCTCCACTTT. Its translation: CASSTSSSYNSPLHF.

This clonotype has just a few counts. The V gene is TRBV12-3 or TRBV12-4, the J gene TRBJ2-5, with 9 positions matching TRBD2. The CDR3 runs 14 residues. With V trimmed by 3 bases and J by 5 bases, 4 bases remained unmatched. In nucleotides, the CDR3 is TGTGCCAGCAGTTTGCGGGGGGGCGTGGAGACCCAGTACTTC. Encoded protein: CASSLRGGVETQYF.

V gene TRBV29-1 combines with J gene TRBJ2-3; TRBD1 aligns across 12 bases. V dropped 5 bases and J dropped 4; count of bases not matched to a gene: 4. This CDR3 is 14 amino acids long. Germline CDR1 reads SQVTM; CDR2 reads ANQGSEA. The CDR3 region has the DNA TGCAGCGTTTTCCGGGACAGGGGGCCAGATACGCAGTATTTT. This encodes CSVFRDRGPDTQYF.